This entry is about one TCR beta chain. This record comes from a study of blood T cell repertoires in COVID-19. The germline V gene encodes CDR1 LNHDA and CDR2 SQIVND (reference sequence). The V gene end was trimmed by 0 bases and the J gene end by 7 bases; junction bases not matched to a gene: 11. The CDR3 is 16 residues long. As handled by the study authors: For nucleated cells, counts were estimated from reference gene primer amplification. Sequencing was performed with immunoSEQ multiplex PCR; in TCRdb, only in-frame clones are kept and a portion is missing. V, J and clone size are those of that table, while D and trimming were read from the DNA. This table holds 200,000 to 250,000 clones, more than 65% found once.

This clonotype was obtained from a human donor in a cohort sampled during active COVID-19. Sequences were obtained from peripheral blood. J is TRBJ2-7 and V is TRBV19; 8 bases fit TRBD2. CDR3 loop: CASSIDWTRTSQEQYF. The CDR3 region has the DNA TGTGCCAGTAGTATAGATTGGACCCGGACTAGCCAAGAGCAGTACTTC.